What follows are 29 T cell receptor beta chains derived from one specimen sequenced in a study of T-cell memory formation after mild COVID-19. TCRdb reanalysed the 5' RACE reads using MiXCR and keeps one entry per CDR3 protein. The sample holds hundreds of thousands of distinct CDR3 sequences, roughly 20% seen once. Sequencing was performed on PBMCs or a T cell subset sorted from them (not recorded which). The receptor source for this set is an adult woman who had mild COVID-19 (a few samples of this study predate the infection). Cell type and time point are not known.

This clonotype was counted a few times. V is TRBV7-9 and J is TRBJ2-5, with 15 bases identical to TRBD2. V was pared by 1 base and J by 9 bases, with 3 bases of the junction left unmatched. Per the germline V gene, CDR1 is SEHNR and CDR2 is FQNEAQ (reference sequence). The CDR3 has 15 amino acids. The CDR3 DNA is TGTGCCAGCAGCTTAGGGACTAGCGGGAGGGCTTCCCAGTACTTC. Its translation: CASSLGTSGRASQYF.

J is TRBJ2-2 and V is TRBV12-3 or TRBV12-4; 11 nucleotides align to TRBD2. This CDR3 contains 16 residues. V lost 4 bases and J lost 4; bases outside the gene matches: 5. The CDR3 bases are TGTGCCAGCAGTTACAGACTAGCGGGGCTCACCGGGGAGCTGTTTTTT. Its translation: CASSYRLAGLTGELFF.

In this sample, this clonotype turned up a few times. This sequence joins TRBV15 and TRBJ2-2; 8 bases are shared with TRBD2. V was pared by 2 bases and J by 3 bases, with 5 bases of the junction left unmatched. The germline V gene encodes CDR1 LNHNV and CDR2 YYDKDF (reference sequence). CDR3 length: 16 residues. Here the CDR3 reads CATSRSGGKDTGELFF. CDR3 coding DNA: TGTGCCACCAGCAGAAGCGGGGGAAAGGACACCGGGGAGCTGTTTTTT.

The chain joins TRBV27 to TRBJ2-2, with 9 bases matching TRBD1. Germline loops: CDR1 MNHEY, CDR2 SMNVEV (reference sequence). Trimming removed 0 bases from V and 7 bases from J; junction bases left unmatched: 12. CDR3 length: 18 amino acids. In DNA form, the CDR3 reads TGTGCCAGCAGTTTATCGAGTAGGACAGGGGTGGGCAGCGGGGAGCTGTTTTTT. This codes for CASSLSSRTGVGSGELFF.

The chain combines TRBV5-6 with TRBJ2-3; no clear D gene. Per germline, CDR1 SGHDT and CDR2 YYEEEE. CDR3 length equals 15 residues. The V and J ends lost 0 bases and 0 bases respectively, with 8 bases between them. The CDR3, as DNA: TGTGCCAGCAGCTTGGGGCACGGCAGCACAGATACGCAGTATTTT. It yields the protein CASSLGHGSTDTQYF.

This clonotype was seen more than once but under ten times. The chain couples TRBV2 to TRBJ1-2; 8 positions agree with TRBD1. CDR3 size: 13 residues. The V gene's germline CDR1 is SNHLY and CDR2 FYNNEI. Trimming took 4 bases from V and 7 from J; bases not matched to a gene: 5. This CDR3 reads CASSVQGDRGYTF. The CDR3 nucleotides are TGTGCCAGCAGTGTACAGGGGGATCGTGGCTACACCTTC. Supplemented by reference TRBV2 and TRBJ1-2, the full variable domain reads EPEVTQTPSHQVTQMGQEVILRCVPISNHLYFYWYRQILGQKVEFLVSFYNNEISEKSEIFDDQFSVERPDGSNFTLKIRSTKLEDSAMYFCASSVQGDRGYTFGSGTRLTVV.

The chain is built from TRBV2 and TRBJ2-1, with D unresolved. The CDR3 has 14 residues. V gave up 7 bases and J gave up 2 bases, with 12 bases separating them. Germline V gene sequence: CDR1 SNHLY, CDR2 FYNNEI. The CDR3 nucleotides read TGTGCCAGCACCGTAAGGGCAGCCTACAATGAGCAGTTCTTC. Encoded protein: CASTVRAAYNEQFF. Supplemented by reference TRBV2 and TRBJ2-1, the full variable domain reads EPEVTQTPSHQVTQMGQEVILRCVPISNHLYFYWYRQILGQKVEFLVSFYNNEISEKSEIFDDQFSVERPDGSNFTLKIRSTKLEDSAMYFCASTVRAAYNEQFFGPGTRLTVL.

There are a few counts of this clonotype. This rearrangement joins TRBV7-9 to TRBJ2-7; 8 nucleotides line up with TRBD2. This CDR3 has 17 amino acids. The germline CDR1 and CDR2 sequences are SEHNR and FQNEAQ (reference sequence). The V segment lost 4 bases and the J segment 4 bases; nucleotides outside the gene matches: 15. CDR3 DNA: TGTGCCAGCAGCTCCTCTGATCTGGAGCGGGGGACTTACGAGCAGTACTTC. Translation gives CASSSSDLERGTYEQYF.

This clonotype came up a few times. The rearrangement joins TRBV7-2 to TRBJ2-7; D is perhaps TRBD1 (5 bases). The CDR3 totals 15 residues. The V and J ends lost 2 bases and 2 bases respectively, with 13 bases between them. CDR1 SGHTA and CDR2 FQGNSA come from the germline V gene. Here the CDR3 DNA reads TGTGCCAGCAGCTTATTTGCCCAGGACACCTACGAGCAGTACTTC. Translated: CASSLFAQDTYEQYF.

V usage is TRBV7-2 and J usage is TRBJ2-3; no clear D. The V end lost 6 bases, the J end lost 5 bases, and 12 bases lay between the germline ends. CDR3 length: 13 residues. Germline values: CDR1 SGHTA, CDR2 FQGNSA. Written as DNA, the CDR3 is TGTGCCAGCAGGGCCCTGACGGAAGATACGCAGTATTTT. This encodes CASRALTEDTQYF.

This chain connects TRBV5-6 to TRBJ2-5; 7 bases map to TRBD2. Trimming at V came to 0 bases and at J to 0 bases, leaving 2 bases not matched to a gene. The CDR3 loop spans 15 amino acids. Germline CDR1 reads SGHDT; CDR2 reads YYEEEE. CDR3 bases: TGTGCCAGCAGCTTGGCCGGGGGGTACCAAGAGACCCAGTACTTC. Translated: CASSLAGGYQETQYF.

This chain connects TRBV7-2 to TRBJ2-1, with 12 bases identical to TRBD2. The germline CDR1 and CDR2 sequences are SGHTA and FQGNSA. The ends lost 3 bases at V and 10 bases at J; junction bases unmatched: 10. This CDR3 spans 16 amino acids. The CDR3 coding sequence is TGTGCCAGCAGCTTTTCATCGGGACTAGCGGGTTGGGAGCAGTTCTTC. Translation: CASSFSSGLAGWEQFF. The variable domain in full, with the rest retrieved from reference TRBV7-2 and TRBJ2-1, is GAGVSQSPSNKVTEKGKDVELRCDPISGHTALYWYRQSLGQGLEFLIYFQGNSAPDKSGLPSDRFSAERTGGSVSTLTIQRTQQEDSAVYLCASSFSSGLAGWEQFFGPGTRLTVL.

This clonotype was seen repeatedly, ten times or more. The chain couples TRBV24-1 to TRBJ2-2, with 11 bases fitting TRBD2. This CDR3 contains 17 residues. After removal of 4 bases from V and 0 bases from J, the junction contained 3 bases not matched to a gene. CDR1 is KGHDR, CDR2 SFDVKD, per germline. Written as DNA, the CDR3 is TGTGCCACCAGTGAGCTTAGCGGGGGGGCGAACACCGGGGAGCTGTTTTTT. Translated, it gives CATSELSGGANTGELFF.

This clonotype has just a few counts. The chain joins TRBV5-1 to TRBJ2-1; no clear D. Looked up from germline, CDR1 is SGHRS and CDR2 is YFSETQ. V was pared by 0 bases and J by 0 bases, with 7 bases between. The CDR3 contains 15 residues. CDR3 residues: CASSLAAGSYNEQFF. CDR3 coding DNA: TGCGCCAGCAGCTTGGCGGCAGGCTCCTACAATGAGCAGTTCTTC.

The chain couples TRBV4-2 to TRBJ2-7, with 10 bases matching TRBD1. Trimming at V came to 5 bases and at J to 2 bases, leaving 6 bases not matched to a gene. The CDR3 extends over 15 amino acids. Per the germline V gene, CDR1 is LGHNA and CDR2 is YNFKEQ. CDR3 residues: CASSSRTGGPYEQYF. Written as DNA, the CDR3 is TGTGCCAGCAGCTCGAGGACAGGGGGTCCCTACGAGCAGTACTTC.

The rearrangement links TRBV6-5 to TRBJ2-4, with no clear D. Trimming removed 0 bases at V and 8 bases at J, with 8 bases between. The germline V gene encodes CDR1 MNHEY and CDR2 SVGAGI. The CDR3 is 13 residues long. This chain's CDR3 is CASSYSGEDIQYF. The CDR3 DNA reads TGTGCCAGCAGTTACTCGGGCGAGGACATTCAGTACTTC.

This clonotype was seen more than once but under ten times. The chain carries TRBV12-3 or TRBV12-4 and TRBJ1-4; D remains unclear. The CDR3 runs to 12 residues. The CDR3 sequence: CASYGQTERLFF. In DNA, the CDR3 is TGTGCTAGCTATGGGCAGACCGAAAGGCTGTTTTTT.

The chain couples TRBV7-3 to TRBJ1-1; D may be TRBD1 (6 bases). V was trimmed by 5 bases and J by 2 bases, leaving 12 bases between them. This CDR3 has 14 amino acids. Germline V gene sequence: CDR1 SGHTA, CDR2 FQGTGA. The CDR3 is CASSPTGINTEAFF. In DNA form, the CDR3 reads TGTGCCAGCAGCCCCACAGGGATCAACACTGAAGCTTTCTTT.

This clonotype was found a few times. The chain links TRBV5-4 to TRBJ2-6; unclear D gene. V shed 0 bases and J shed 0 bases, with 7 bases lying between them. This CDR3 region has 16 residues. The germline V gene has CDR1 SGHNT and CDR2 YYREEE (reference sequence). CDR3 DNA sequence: TGTGCCAGCAGCTTGGATGGGTACTCTGGGGCCAACGTCCTGACTTTC. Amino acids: CASSLDGYSGANVLTF.

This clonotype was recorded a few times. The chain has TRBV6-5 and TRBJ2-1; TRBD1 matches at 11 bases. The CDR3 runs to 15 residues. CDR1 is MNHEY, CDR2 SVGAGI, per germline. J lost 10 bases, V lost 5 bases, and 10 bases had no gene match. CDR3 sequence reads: CASSPRTGGRREQFF. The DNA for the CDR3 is TGTGCCAGCAGTCCCCGGACAGGGGGCCGTAGGGAGCAGTTCTTC.

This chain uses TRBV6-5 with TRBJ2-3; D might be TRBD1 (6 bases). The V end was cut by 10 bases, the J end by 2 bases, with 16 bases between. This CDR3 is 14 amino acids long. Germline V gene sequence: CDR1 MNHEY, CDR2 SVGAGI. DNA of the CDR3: TGTGCCACTCGCCAACAGGGCAACACAGATACGCAGTATTTT. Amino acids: CATRQQGNTDTQYF.

The CDR3 region is CASSPTRQGAKTEAFF. In nucleotides, the CDR3 is TGTGCCAGCTCACCAACTAGACAGGGGGCTAAGACTGAAGCTTTCTTT. The J gene is TRBJ1-1, the V gene TRBV18, with 10 bases identical to TRBD1. V lost 2 bases to trimming and J lost 5 bases; unmatched junction nucleotides: 8. Germline V gives CDR1 KGHSH, CDR2 LQKENI. This CDR3 is built from 16 residues.

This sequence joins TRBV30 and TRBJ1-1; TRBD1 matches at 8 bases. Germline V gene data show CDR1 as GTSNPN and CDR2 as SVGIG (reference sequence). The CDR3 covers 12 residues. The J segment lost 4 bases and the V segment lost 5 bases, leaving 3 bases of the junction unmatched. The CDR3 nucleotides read TGTGCCTGGTCCGGACAGGGCACTGAAGCTTTCTTT. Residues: CAWSGQGTEAFF. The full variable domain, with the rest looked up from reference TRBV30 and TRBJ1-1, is SQTIHQWPATLVQPVGSPLSLECTVEGTSNPNLYWYRQAAGRGLQLLFYSVGIGQISSEVPQNLSASRPQDRQFILSSKKLLLSDSGFYLCAWSGQGTEAFFGQGTRLTVV.

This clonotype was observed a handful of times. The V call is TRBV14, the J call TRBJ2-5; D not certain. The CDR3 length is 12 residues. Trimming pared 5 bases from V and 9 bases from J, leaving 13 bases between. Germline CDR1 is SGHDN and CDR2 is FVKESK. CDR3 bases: TGTGCCAGCAGCGTCGCGAACTCAGCCCAGTACTTC. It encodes CASSVANSAQYF. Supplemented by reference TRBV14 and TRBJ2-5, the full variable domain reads EAGVTQFPSHSVIEKGQTVTLRCDPISGHDNLYWYRRVMGKEIKFLLHFVKESKQDESGMPNNRFLAERTGGTYSTLKVQPAELEDSGVYFCASSVANSAQYFGPGTRLLVL.

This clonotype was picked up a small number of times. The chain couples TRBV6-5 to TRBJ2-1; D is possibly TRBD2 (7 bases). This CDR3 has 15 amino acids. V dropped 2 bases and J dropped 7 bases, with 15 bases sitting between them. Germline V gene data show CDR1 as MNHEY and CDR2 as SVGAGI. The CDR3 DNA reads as TGTGCCAGCAGTTACCGGGGGGCACCACGGAATGAGCAGTTCTTC. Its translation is CASSYRGAPRNEQFF.

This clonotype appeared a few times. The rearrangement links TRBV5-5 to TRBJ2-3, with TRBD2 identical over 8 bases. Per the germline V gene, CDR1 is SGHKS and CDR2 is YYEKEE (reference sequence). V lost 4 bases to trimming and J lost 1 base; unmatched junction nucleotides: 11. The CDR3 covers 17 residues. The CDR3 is CASSVRTSISGTDTQYF. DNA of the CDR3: TGTGCCAGCAGCGTCAGGACTAGCATTTCGGGCACAGATACGCAGTATTTT.

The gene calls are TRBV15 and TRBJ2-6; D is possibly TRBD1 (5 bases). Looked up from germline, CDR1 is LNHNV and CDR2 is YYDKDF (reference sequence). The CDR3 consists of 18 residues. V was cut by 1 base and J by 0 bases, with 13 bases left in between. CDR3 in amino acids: CATSRAVTDFSGANVLTF. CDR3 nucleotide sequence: TGTGCCACCAGCAGAGCCGTGACAGACTTCTCTGGGGCCAACGTCCTGACTTTC.

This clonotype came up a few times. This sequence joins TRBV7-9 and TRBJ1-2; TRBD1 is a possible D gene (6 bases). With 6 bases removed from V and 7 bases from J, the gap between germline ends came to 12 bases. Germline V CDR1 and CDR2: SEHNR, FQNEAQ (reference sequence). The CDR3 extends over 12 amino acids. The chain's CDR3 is CASSETGGGYTF. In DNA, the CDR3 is TGTGCCAGCAGTGAGACAGGCGGTGGCTACACCTTC.

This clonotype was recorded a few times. CDR3 amino acids: CSARDWGRESYNSPLHF. In DNA form, the CDR3 reads TGCAGTGCTAGAGATTGGGGGAGGGAATCCTATAATTCACCCCTCCACTTT. J is TRBJ1-6 and V is TRBV20-1; TRBD1 is a possible D gene (5 bases). In germline, CDR1 is DFQATT, CDR2 SNEGSKA (reference sequence). The germline V and J ends were trimmed by 0 bases and 1 base, with 13 bases remaining between them. The CDR3 has 17 residues.